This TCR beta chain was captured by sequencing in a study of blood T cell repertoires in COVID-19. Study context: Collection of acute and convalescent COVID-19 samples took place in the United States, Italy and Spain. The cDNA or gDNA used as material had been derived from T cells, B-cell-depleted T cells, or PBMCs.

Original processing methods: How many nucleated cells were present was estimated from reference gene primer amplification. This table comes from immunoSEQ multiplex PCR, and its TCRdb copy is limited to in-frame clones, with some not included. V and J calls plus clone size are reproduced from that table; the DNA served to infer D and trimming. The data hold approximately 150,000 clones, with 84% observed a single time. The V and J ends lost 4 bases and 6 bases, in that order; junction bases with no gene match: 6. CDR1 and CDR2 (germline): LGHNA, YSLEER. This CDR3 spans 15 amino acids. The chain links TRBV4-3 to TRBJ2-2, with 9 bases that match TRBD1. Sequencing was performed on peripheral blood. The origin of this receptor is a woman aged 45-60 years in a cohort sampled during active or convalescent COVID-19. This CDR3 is CASSPGQGSPGELFF. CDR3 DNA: TGCGCCAGCAGCCCGGGACAGGGTAGTCCCGGGGAGCTGTTTTTT.